This TCR beta chain appears in the sequencing data of a study of T cells after yellow fever vaccination. This clonotype was picked up many times. Its antigen is unidentified. Study findings and constraints: A small share of clonotypes appeared in both CD4 and CD8 compartments. In post-booster samples, most primary-vaccination clones reappeared (approximately 95% CD4, 70% to 90% CD8). Within FACS-sorted repertoires, abundant clonotypes contaminating from the bulk population could be present.

Researchers made TCR cDNA using 5'RACE template switching, and this step added a universal primer site and UMIs. TCRdb re-analysed the 5' RACE reads in MiXCR, keeping a single row per CDR3 protein. The sample shows 200,000 to 250,000 distinct CDR3 sequences, 6.5% to 8.5% of them seen only once. This CDR3 is 15 amino acids long. The germline V gene has CDR1 SGHRS and CDR2 YFSETQ. The V gene end was trimmed by 5 bases and the J gene end by 4 bases; junction bases not matched to a gene: 12. The chain has TRBV5-1 and TRBJ2-7; 7 nucleotides agree with TRBD2. Specimen: CD4+ T cells sorted from PBMCs, collected 15 days after the yellow fever booster vaccination. The sequence came from a young man who received the YFV17D yellow fever vaccine. CDR3 in DNA: TGCGCCAGCAGAGCTCTGGCGGGAGAGGCGTACGAGCAGTACTTC. Its translation is CASRALAGEAYEQYF.